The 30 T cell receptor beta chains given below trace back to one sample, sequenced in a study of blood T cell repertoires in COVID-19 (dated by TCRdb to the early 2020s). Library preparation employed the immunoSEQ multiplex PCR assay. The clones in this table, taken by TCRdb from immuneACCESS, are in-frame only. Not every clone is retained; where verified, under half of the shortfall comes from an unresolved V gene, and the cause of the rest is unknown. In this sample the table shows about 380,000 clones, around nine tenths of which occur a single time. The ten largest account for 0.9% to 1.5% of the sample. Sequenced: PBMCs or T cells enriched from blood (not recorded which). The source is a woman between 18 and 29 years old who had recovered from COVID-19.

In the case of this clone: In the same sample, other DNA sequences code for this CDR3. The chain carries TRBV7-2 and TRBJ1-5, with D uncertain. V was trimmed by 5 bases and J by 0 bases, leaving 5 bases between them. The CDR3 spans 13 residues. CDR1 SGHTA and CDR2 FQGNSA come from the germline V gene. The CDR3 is CASSLNSNQPQHF. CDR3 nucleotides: TGTGCCAGCAGCCTTAATAGCAATCAGCCCCAGCATTTT.

CDR3 region: CASSYSFQETNEKLFF. The CDR3 DNA is TGTGCCAGCAGTTACTCGTTTCAGGAAACGAATGAAAAACTGTTTTTT. The chain couples TRBV6-2 or TRBV6-3 to TRBJ1-4; D unclear. Germline V lookup: CDR1 MNHEY, CDR2 SVGEGT. V lost 0 bases to trimming and J lost 5 bases, with 13 bases between them. The CDR3 spans 16 residues.

The CDR3 is CASSAPGQGPYEQYF. The CDR3 DNA is TGTGCCAGCAGTGCTCCGGGACAGGGTCCCTACGAGCAGTACTTC. This chain joins TRBV2 and TRBJ2-7, with 9 nucleotides matching TRBD1. The ends lost 4 bases at V and 2 bases at J; junction bases unmatched: 6. The CDR3 covers 15 residues. Germline V gives CDR1 SNHLY, CDR2 FYNNEI.

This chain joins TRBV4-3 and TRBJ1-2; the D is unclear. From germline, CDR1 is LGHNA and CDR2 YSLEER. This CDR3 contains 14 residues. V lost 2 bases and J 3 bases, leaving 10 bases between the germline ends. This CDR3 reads CASSQLSGYYGYTF. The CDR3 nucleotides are TGCGCCAGCAGCCAACTATCAGGCTACTATGGCTACACCTTC.

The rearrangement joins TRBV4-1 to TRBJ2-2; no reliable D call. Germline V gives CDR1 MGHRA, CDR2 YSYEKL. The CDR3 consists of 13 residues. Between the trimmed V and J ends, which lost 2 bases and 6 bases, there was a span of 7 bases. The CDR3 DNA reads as TGCGCCAGCAGCCAACCACAAGCCGGGGAGCTGTTTTTT. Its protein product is CASSQPQAGELFF.

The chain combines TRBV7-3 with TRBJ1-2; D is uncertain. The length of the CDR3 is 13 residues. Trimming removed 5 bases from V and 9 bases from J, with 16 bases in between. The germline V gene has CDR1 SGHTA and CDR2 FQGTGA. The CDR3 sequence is CASSPTTSDSYTF. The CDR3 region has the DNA TGTGCCAGCAGCCCGACGACTAGCGACAGCTACACCTTC.

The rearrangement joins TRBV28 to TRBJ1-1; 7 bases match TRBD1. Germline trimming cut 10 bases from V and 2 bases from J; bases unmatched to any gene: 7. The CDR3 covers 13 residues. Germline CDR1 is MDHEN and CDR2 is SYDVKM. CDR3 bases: TGTGCCATTTTCGGGACAGACAACACTGAAGCTTTCTTT. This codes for CAIFGTDNTEAFF.

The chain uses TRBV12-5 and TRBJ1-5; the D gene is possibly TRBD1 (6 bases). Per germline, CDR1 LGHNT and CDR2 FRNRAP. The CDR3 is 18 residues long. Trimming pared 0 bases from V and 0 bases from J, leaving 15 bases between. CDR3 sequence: CASGLVAGARYSNQPQHF. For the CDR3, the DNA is TGTGCTAGTGGTTTGGTAGCAGGGGCAAGATATAGCAATCAGCCCCAGCATTTT. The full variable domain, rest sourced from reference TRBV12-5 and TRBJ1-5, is DARVTQTPRHKVTEMGQEVTMRCQPILGHNTVFWYRQTMMQGLELLAYFRNRAPLDDSGMPKDRFSAEMPDATLATLKIQPSEPRDSAVYFCASGLVAGARYSNQPQHFGDGTRLSIL.

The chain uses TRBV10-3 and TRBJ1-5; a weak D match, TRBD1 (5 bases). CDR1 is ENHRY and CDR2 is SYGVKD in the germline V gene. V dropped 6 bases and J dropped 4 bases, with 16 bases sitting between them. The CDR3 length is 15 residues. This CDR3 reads CAISPAGLGNQPQHF. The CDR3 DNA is TGTGCCATCAGCCCCGCAGGGCTTGGGAATCAGCCCCAGCATTTT.

The CDR3 DNA is TGTGCCTGGAGAGAGATGCCAGAGGGCGCGGGCTATGGCTACACCTTC. Its translation is CAWREMPEGAGYGYTF. The rearrangement uses TRBV30 and TRBJ1-2, with unresolved D. Germline CDR1 is GTSNPN and CDR2 is SVGIG (reference sequence). This CDR3 has 16 amino acids. V lost 3 bases and J lost 4, with 21 bases in between.

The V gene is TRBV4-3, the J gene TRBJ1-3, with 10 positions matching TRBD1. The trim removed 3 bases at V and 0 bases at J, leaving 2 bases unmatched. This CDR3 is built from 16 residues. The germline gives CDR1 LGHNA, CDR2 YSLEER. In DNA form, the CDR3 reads TGCGCCAGCAGCCAGGGGGACAGGGGCTCTGGAAACACCATATATTTT. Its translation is CASSQGDRGSGNTIYF.

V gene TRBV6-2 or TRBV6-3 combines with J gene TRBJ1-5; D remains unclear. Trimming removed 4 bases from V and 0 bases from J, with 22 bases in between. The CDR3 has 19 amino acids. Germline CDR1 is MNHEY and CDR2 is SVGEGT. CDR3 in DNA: TGTGCCAGCAGTTCCCCAACCGGGTCTCCGTGGTATAGCAATCAGCCCCAGCATTTT. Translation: CASSSPTGSPWYSNQPQHF.

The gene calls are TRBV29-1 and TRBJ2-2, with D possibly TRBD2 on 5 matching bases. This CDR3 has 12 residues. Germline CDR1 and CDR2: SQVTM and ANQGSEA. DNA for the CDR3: TGCGCCTACGAGGGAATCACCGGGGAGCTGTTTTTT. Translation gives CAYEGITGELFF.

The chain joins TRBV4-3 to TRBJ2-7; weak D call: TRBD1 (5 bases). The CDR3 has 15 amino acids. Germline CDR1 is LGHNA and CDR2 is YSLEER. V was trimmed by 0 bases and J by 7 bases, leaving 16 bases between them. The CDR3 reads CASSQEMGRVGEQYF. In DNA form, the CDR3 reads TGCGCCAGCAGCCAAGAAATGGGCAGGGTAGGAGAGCAGTACTTC.

CDR3 nucleotide sequence: TGTGCCATCAGTGACCGGACAGGGTCCTATGGCTACACCTTC. Amino acid sequence: CAISDRTGSYGYTF. The chain joins TRBV10-3 to TRBJ1-2; 8 bases are a match to TRBD1. With V trimmed by 3 bases and J by 4 bases, 4 bases remained unmatched. There are 14 residues in the CDR3. CDR1 is ENHRY, CDR2 SYGVKD, per germline.

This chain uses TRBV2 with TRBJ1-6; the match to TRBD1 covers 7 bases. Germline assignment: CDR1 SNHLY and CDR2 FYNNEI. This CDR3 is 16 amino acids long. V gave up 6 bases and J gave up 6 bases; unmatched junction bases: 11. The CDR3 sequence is CASRVEEGQFNSPLHF. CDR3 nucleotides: TGTGCCAGCAGAGTTGAAGAGGGACAGTTTAATTCACCCCTCCACTTT.

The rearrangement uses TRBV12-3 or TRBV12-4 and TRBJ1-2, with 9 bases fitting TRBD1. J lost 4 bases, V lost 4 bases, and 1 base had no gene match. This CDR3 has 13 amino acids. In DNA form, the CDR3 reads TGTGCCAGCAGTTGGACAGGGGCCTATGGCTACACCTTC. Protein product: CASSWTGAYGYTF.

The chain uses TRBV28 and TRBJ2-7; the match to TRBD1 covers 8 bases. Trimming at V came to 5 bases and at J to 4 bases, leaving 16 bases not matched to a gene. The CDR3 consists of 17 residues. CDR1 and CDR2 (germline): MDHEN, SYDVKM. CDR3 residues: CASSPYLRTGFGYEQYF. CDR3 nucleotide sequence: TGTGCCAGCAGTCCTTACCTACGGACAGGGTTCGGGTACGAGCAGTACTTC.

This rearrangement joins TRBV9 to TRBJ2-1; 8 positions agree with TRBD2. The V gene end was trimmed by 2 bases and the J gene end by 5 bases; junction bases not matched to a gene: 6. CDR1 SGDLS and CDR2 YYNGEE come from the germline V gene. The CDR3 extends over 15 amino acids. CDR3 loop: CASSVPTGGDNEQFF. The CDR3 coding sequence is TGTGCCAGCAGCGTCCCTACGGGGGGGGACAATGAGCAGTTCTTC.

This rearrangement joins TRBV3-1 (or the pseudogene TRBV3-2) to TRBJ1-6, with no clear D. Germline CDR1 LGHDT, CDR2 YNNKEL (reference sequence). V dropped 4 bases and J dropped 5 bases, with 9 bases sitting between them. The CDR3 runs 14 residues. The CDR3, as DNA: TGTGCCAGCAGCCCCGGGGTCGATAATTCACCCCTCCACTTT. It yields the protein CASSPGVDNSPLHF.

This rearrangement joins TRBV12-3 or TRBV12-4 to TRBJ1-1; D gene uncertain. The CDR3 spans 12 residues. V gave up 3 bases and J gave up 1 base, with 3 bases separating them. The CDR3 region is CASSFQNTEAFF. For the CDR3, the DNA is TGTGCCAGCAGTTTTCAGAACACTGAAGCTTTCTTT.

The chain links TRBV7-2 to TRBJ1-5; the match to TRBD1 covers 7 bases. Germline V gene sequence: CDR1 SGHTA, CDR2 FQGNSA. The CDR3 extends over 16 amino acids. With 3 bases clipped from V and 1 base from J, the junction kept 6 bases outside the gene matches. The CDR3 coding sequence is TGTGCCAGCAGCTTCGACAGGGTCGGAAGCAATCAGCCCCAGCATTTT. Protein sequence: CASSFDRVGSNQPQHF.

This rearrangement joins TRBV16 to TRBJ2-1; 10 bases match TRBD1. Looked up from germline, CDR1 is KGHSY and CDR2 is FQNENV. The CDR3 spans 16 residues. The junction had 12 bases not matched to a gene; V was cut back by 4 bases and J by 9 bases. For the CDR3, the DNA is TGTGCCAGCAGCCGCATGACAGGGGGCAAGGGAGGTGAGCAGTTCTTC. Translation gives CASSRMTGGKGGEQFF.

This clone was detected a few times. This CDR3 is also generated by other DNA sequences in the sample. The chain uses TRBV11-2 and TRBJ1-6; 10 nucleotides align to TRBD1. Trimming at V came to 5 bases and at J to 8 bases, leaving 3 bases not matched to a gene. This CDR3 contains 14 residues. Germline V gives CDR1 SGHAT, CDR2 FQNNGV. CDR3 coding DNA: TGTGCCAGCAGCCCCGGACAGGGGGATTCACCCCTCCACTTT. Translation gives CASSPGQGDSPLHF. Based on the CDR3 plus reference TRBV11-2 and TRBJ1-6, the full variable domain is EAGVAQSPRYKIIEKRQSVAFWCNPISGHATLYWYQQILGQGPKLLIQFQNNGVVDDSQLPKDRFSAERLKGVDSTLKIQPAKLEDSAVYLCASSPGQGDSPLHFGNGTRLTVT.

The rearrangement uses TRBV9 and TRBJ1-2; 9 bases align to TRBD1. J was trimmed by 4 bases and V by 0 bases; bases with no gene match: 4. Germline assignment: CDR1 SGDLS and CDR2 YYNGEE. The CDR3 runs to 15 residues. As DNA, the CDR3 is TGTGCCAGCAGCGTAGGGCACAGGGGGCTCTATGGCTACACCTTC. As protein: CASSVGHRGLYGYTF.

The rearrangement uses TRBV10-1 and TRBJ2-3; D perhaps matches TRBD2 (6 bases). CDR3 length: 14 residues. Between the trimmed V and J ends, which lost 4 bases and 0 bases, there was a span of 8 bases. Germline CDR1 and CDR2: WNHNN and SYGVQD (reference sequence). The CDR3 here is CASSGGLSTDTQYF. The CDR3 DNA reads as TGCGCCAGCAGTGGGGGACTTAGCACAGATACGCAGTATTTT.

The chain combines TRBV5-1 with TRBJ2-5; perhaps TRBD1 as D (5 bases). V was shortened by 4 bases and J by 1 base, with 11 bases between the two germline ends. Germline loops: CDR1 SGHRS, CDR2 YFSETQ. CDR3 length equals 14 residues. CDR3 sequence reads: CASSAGQGQETQYF. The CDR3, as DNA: TGCGCCAGCAGCGCCGGGCAGGGCCAAGAGACCCAGTACTTC.

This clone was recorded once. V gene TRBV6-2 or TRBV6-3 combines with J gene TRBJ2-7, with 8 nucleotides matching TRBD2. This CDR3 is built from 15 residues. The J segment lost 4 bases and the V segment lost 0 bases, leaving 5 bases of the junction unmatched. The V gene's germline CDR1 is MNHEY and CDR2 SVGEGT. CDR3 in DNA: TGTGCCAGCAGTTACTCCCGCTCGGGAGGGTACGAGCAGTACTTC. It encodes CASSYSRSGGYEQYF.

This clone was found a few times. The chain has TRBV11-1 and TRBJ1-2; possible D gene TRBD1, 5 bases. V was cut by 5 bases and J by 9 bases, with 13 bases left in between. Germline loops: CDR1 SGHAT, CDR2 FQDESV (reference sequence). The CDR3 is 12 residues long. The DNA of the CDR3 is TGTGCCAGCAGCCTTGGCGGGACTAGCTACACCTTC. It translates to CASSLGGTSYTF.

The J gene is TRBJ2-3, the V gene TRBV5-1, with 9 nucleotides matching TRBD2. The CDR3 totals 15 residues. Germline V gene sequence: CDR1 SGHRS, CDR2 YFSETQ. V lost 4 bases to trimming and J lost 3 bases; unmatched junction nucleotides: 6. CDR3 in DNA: TGCGCCAGCAGCGGGGGACTAGCCCGGACAGATACGCAGTATTTT. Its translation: CASSGGLARTDTQYF.